Listed here is a single T cell receptor (beta chain). The method was immunoSEQ multiplex PCR; TCRdb's version includes in-frame clones alone and lacks a portion of them. The profile covers tens of thousands of clones, with about 92% appearing a single time and approximately 0.6% taken by the ten largest. These data come from a study of T cell changes during pregnancy in multiple sclerosis. This CDR3 has 14 amino acids. Per the germline V gene, CDR1 is MNHNY and CDR2 is SVGAGI (reference sequence). V lost 6 bases and J 3 bases, leaving 12 bases between the germline ends. This receptor was identified in a female donor with multiple sclerosis, enrolled in a pregnancy study. The sequenced sample was CD4+ T cells from peripheral blood mononuclear cells, obtained after pregnancy. V usage is TRBV6-6 and J usage is TRBJ1-3; a possible D gene is TRBD1 (6 bases). The CDR3 region has the DNA TGTGCCAGCAGCCGGACCAGGGGTGGAAACACCATATATTTT. Translation gives CASSRTRGGNTIYF.